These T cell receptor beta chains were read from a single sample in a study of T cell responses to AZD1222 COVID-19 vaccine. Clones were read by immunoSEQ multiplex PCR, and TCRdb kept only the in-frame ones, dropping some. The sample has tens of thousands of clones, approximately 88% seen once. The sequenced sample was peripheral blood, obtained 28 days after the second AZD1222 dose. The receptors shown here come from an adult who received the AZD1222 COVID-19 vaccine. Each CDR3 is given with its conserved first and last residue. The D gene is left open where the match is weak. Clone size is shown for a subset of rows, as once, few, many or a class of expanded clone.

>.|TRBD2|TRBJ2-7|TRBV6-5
TGTGCCAGCAGTTACCGCGGGAGAGGGTACGAGCAGTACTTC
CASSYRGRGYEQYF
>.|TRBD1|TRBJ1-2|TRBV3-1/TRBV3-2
TGTGCCAGCAGCCAATCTTCCGGGACAGGGTGCTATGGCTACACCTTC
CASSQSSGTGCYGYTF
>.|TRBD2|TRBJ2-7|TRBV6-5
TGTGCCAGTTATCTAAGCGGGGACTACGAGCAGTACTTC
CASYLSGDYEQYF
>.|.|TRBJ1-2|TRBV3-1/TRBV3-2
TGTGCCAGCAGCCAAGAATCGGGAACGCGGGGCTACACCTTC
CASSQESGTRGYTF
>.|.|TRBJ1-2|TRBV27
TGTGCCAGCAGTTTATTAGGCACCGAGAATTTATATGGCTACACCTTC
CASSLLGTENLYGYTF
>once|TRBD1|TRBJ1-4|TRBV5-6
TGTGCCAGCAGCTTGTCAAGACAGGGTGGGGAAAAACTGTTTTTT
CASSLSRQGGEKLFF
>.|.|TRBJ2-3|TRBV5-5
TGTGCCAGCAGCTTGGGGTTAAATACGCAGTATTTT
CASSLGLNTQYF
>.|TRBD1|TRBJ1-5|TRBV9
TGTGCCAGCAGCGTGGGGCAGGGGGGCAATCAGCCCCAGCATTTT
CASSVGQGGNQPQHF
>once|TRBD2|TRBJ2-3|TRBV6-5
TGTGCCAGCAGTTACTCTCTAGCGGGAGTGGGCGATACGCAGTATTTT
CASSYSLAGVGDTQYF
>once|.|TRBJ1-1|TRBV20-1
TGCAGTGCTAGTGCACTGGCGAACACTGAAGCTTTCTTT
CSASALANTEAFF
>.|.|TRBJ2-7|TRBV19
TGTGCCAGTAGTATAACGGGGCTCCCCTCCTACGAGCAGTACTTC
CASSITGLPSYEQYF
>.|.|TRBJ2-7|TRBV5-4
TGTGCCAGCAGCCAGACAGAGGGCGAGCAGTACTTC
CASSQTEGEQYF
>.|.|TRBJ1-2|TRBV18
TGTGCCAGCTCACCACCGAATCTAGGGGACCGCACCTATGGCTACACCTTC
CASSPPNLGDRTYGYTF
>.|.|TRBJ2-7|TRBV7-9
TGTGCCAGCAGCCAAACAGGGCAAGGCGAGCAGTACTTC
CASSQTGQGEQYF
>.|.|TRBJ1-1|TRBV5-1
TGCGCCAGCAGCTTTGGGGTAGGCACTGAAGCTTTCTTT
CASSFGVGTEAFF
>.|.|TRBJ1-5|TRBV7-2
TGTGCCAGCAGCCTAGTCCTAGAGGCTGGGGCCAATCAGCCCCAGCATTTT
CASSLVLEAGANQPQHF
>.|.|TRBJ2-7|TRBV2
TGTGCCAGCAGCGAACCCTTGGGGAAACGGGCCTACGAGCAGTACTTC
CASSEPLGKRAYEQYF
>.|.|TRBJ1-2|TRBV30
TGTGCCTGGGACAGGTCTGGGAGCTATGGCTACACCTTC
CAWDRSGSYGYTF
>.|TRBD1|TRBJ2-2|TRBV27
TGTGCCAGCAGTTTTGGACAGGGGCCCGGCCGGACCGGGGAGCTGTTTTTT
CASSFGQGPGRTGELFF
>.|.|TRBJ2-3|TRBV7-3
TGTGCCAGCAGCTTACGGGCAGTGGGAAATAGTCGCACAGATACGCAGTATTTT
CASSLRAVGNSRTDTQYF
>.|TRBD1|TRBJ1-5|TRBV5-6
TGTGCCAGCAGCGGCGGACAGGGATTCTCGCCCCAGCATTTT
CASSGGQGFSPQHF
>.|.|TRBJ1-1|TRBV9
TGTGCCAGCAGCGTAACGGCGACAGCCCTTGAAGCTTTCTTT
CASSVTATALEAFF
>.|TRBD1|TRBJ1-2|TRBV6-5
TGTGCCAGCAGTTACTCGACGACAGGGGTTGGCTACACCTTC
CASSYSTTGVGYTF
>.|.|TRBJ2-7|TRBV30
TGTGCCTGGAGTGGAGGAGCCTACGAGCAGTACTTC
CAWSGGAYEQYF
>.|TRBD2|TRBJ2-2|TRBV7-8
TGTGCCAGCAGCTGGCTAAGGACTAGCTCCGGGGAGCTGTTTTTT
CASSWLRTSSGELFF
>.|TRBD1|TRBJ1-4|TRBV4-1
TGCGCCAGCAGCCACACCGACAGGGGCAGCGAAAAACTGTTTTTT
CASSHTDRGSEKLFF
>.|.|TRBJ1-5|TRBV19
TGTGCCAGTAGTATTGCAGGGACTCAGCCCCAGCATTTT
CASSIAGTQPQHF
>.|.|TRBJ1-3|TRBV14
TGTGCCAGCAGCCCTTTAGCCACGAGCTCTGGAAACACCATATATTTT
CASSPLATSSGNTIYF
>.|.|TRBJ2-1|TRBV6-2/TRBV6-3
TGTGCCAGCAGTTATTGGGGGGATGAGCAGTTCTTC
CASSYWGDEQFF
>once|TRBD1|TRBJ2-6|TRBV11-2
TGTGCCAGCAGTCATACCCTGGGACAGGGAGGGTCGGCCAACGTCCTGACTTTC
CASSHTLGQGGSANVLTF
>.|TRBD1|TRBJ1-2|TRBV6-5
TGTGCCGTCGCGGGGCAGGGGGACTATGGCTACACCTTC
CAVAGQGDYGYTF
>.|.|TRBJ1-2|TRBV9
TGTGCCAGCAGCGTAGAGGTCGGGACCTATGGCTACACCTTC
CASSVEVGTYGYTF
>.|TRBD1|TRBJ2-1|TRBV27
TGTGCCAGCAGTAGACAGGGGAGCTCCTACAATGAGCAGTTCTTC
CASSRQGSSYNEQFF
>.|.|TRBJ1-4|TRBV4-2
TGTGCCAGCAGCCAAGAGACCCTAGCAACTAATGAAAAACTGTTTTTT
CASSQETLATNEKLFF
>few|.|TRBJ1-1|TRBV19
TGTGCCAGTAGTATCCAGGGTCGAGGGAACACTGAAGCTTTCTTT
CASSIQGRGNTEAFF
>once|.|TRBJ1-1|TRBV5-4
TGTGCCAGCAGCCCCACAGGGTTGGATACTGAAGCTTTCTTT
CASSPTGLDTEAFF
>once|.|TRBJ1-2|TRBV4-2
TGTGCCAGCAGCCAAGATCGTACGGCCTATGGCTACACCTTC
CASSQDRTAYGYTF
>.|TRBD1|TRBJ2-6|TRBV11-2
TGTGCCAGCAGCCCTGACAGGGGGCGCGCCTCTGGGGCCAACGTCCTGACTTTC
CASSPDRGRASGANVLTF
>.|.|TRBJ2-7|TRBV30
TGTGCCTTAGAGGTAGCCGAGAACTACGAGCAGTACTTC
CALEVAENYEQYF
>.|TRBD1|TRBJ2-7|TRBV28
TGTGCCAGCACGTCTGGACAGGGAGCCTACGAGCAGTACTTC
CASTSGQGAYEQYF
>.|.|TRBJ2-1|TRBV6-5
TGTGCCAGCAGTTACCGACCGGGGGGCCCCTATAATGAGCAGTTCTTC
CASSYRPGGPYNEQFF
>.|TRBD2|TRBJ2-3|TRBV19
TGTGCCAGTAGCTCGCCGCTAGCGGGAGCCGGAGATACGCAGTATTTT
CASSSPLAGAGDTQYF
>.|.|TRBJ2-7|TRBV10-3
TGTGCCATCAGTGGGATAGGACTGTTCCTGGGTCAGTACTTC
CAISGIGLFLGQYF
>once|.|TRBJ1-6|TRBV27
TGTGCCAGCAGCCCCCAGGCCGGGGGGTCACCCCTCCACTTT
CASSPQAGGSPLHF
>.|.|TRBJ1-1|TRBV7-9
TGTGCCAGCAGCAGACAGGTTCGCACTGAAGCTTTCTTT
CASSRQVRTEAFF
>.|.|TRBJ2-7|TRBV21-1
TGTGCCAGCAGCAAGTCCCCCGGGCTAGCGGCCAGATCCTACGAGCAGTACTTC
CASSKSPGLAARSYEQYF
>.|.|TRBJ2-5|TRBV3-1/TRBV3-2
TGTGCCAGCAGCCCGGGTTCGGCACCTAGGGAGACCCAGTACTTC
CASSPGSAPRETQYF
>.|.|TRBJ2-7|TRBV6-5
TGTGCCAGCACCCACGGGCAGGGGTCCTACGAGCAGTACTTC
CASTHGQGSYEQYF